Each of the 13 T cell receptor beta chains below was sequenced from the same sample in a study of T cells after yellow fever vaccination. TCRdb called the 5' RACE reads again in MiXCR, with one record for every CDR3 protein. The table lists hundreds of thousands of distinct CDR3 sequences, 13% of them singletons. This specimen was PBMCs, taken on the day of the yellow fever booster vaccination. The source of these receptors is a man aged 30 to 45 who received the YFV17D yellow fever vaccine.

This clonotype was seen more than once but under ten times. This chain connects TRBV7-6 to TRBJ2-2; tentatively, D is TRBD1 (5 bases). Trimming took off 4 bases at V and 0 bases at J, with 9 bases between the two ends. Germline CDR1 SGHVS, CDR2 FNYEAQ. This CDR3 comprises 15 residues. This chain's CDR3 is CASSYQTANTGELFF. CDR3 bases: TGTGCCAGCAGCTACCAGACAGCGAACACCGGGGAGCTGTTTTTT.

The rearrangement joins TRBV20-1 to TRBJ2-3; 9 bases are a match to TRBD2. Germline V gene data show CDR1 as DFQATT and CDR2 as SNEGSKA (reference sequence). V was pared by 6 bases and J by 0 bases, with 7 bases of the junction left unmatched. The CDR3 totals 15 residues. For the CDR3, the DNA is TGCAGTGCGGAGGCGCGGGAGGGTAGCACAGATACGCAGTATTTT. This sequence encodes CSAEAREGSTDTQYF.

The chain carries TRBV6-1 and TRBJ2-7, with D uncertain. This CDR3 spans 14 amino acids. Germline-derived CDR1 and CDR2 are MNHNS and SASEGT. Trimming removed 5 bases at V and 4 bases at J, with 15 bases between. This chain's CDR3 is CASSPDSAPYEQYF. CDR3 nucleotide sequence: TGTGCCAGCAGTCCCGACTCTGCCCCGTACGAGCAGTACTTC.

This clonotype was observed a few times. The rearrangement links TRBV18 to TRBJ2-1; no clear D. V shed 0 bases and J shed 4 bases, with 7 bases lying between them. This CDR3 region has 14 residues. Germline values: CDR1 KGHSH, CDR2 LQKENI. DNA of the CDR3: TGTGCCAGCTCACCACCTAGCACGTACAATGAGCAGTTCTTC. Its protein product is CASSPPSTYNEQFF. Variable domain in full (rest from reference TRBV18 and TRBJ2-1): NAGVMQNPRHLVRRRGQEARLRCSPMKGHSHVYWYRQLPEEGLKFMVYLQKENIIDESGMPKERFSAEFPKEGPSILRIQQVVRGDSAAYFCASSPPSTYNEQFFGPGTRLTVL.

The chain couples TRBV20-1 to TRBJ1-3; weak D call: TRBD1 (5 bases). V lost 4 bases and J 2 bases, leaving 9 bases between the germline ends. The CDR3 is 13 residues long. CDR1 and CDR2 (germline): DFQATT, SNEGSKA (reference sequence). The CDR3 DNA reads as TGCAGTGCTATTTCGGGGCCTGGAAACACCATATATTTT. Translation: CSAISGPGNTIYF.

This chain uses TRBV24-1 with TRBJ2-6; no clear D. The CDR3 runs to 17 residues. CDR1 is KGHDR and CDR2 is SFDVKD in the germline V gene. Trimming cost V 1 base and J 1 base, with 10 bases left between them. The CDR3 DNA follows: TGTGCCACCAGTGATTTAGGTGCCAGGTCTGGGGCCAACGTCCTGACTTTC. Its protein product is CATSDLGARSGANVLTF.

This clonotype came up a few times. The rearrangement joins TRBV3-1 to TRBJ1-2, with TRBD1 matching over 8 bases. V shed 3 bases, J shed 8 bases, and the junction held 14 bases outside the gene matches. Looked up from germline, CDR1 is LGHDT and CDR2 is YNNKEL (reference sequence). This CDR3 is built from 16 residues. The CDR3 DNA follows: TGTGCCAGCAGCCAGACGGACAGGGAAGCCCTATGGGGCTACACCTTC. It specifies CASSQTDREALWGYTF.

CDR3 region: CSALGYSNNEQFF. The CDR3 DNA reads as TGCAGTGCTCTAGGGTACAGCAACAATGAGCAGTTCTTC. The genes are TRBV20-1 and TRBJ2-1; no clear D. CDR3 length: 13 amino acids. CDR1 and CDR2 from the germline V gene are DFQATT and SNEGSKA (reference sequence). Trimming cost V 5 bases and J 5 bases, with 13 bases left between them.

J is TRBJ1-4 and V is TRBV11-2; 7 bases match TRBD1. Germline assignment: CDR1 SGHAT and CDR2 FQNNGV. CDR3 length equals 15 residues. Losses at the gene ends were 3 bases for V and 5 bases for J; bases not matched to a gene: 6. The CDR3 spells CASSLFRQGNEKLFF. In DNA form, the CDR3 reads TGTGCCAGCAGCTTGTTCCGACAGGGAAATGAAAAACTGTTTTTT.

There are a few counts of this clonotype. This chain joins TRBV6-2 or TRBV6-3 and TRBJ2-3; no clear D gene. Trimming took off 8 bases at V and 6 bases at J, with 12 bases between the two ends. Germline CDR1 reads MNHEY; CDR2 reads SVGEGT. The CDR3 is made up of 12 amino acids. The CDR3, as DNA: TGTGCCAGCTGGACCCTTCTGGATACGCAGTATTTT. Protein sequence: CASWTLLDTQYF.

CDR3 DNA: TGTGCCAGCAGTTTCGGGACTAGTTACAATGAGCAGTTCTTC. Encoded protein: CASSFGTSYNEQFF. The chain links TRBV27 to TRBJ2-1, with TRBD2 matching 8 bases. Trimming took 3 bases from V and 4 from J; bases not matched to a gene: 2. The CDR3 covers 14 residues. The germline gives CDR1 MNHEY, CDR2 SMNVEV (reference sequence).

This clonotype was seen more than once but under ten times. The genes are TRBV6-1 and TRBJ1-4; 7 positions agree with TRBD1. With V trimmed by 8 bases and J by 3 bases, 9 bases remained unmatched. The CDR3 has 15 residues. Germline CDR1 reads MNHNS; CDR2 reads SASEGT. The CDR3 coding sequence is TGTGCCAGCTCTGGAACCGGGACAGCTAATGAAAAACTGTTTTTT. This translates into CASSGTGTANEKLFF.

This chain connects TRBV10-3 to TRBJ1-3; possible D gene TRBD1, 6 bases. Trimming shortened V by 7 bases and J by 4 bases, and 11 bases separated the two germline ends. Germline V gene data show CDR1 as ENHRY and CDR2 as SYGVKD. The CDR3 totals 13 residues. The CDR3 DNA follows: TGTGCCATCACCGAGGGGGTAGGAAACACCATATATTTT. It specifies CAITEGVGNTIYF.